The 12 T cell receptor beta chains presented below share a single source sample, sequenced in a study of CD8 T cells in Susac syndrome. The RNA input was about 0.5 to 1 ug, and it was reverse transcribed with random hexamers. In TCRdb, the immunoSEQ multiplex PCR reads were re-called with MiXCR into one record per CDR3 protein. The sample gives some 300,000 distinct CDR3 sequences, 70% to 90% of which show up once; about 0.11% is in the top ten. Sequences were obtained from CD8+ T cells from PBMCs. Receptor source: a human donor with multiple sclerosis.

Concerning this clonotype itself: Mismatch with germline at one junction end may stem from a read error. The chain uses TRBV9 and TRBJ1-5; the D is unclear. The germline V gene encodes CDR1 SGDLS and CDR2 YYNGEE. This CDR3 spans 14 amino acids. This CDR3 is CASSVGSSNQPQLF. The CDR3 DNA reads TGTGCCAGCAGCGTCGGGAGCAGCAATCAGCCCCAGCTTTTT.

The chain has TRBV20-1 and TRBJ2-2; a weak D match, TRBD1 (6 bases). V lost 3 bases and J lost 1, with 6 bases in between. This CDR3 contains 13 residues. Germline assignment: CDR1 DFQATT and CDR2 SNEGSKA (reference sequence). CDR3 residues: CSARDRNTGELFF. The CDR3 DNA is TGCAGTGCTAGGGACAGGAACACCGGGGAGCTGTTTTTT.

This chain links TRBV7-2 with TRBJ1-3; D is unclear. CDR1 is SGHTA, CDR2 FQGNSA, per germline. Trimming pared 4 bases from V and 1 base from J, leaving 8 bases between. This CDR3 spans 14 amino acids. The CDR3 is CASSSFGSGNTIYF. The DNA of the CDR3 is TGTGCCAGCAGCTCGTTCGGGTCTGGAAACACCATATATTTT.

For the CDR3, the DNA is TGTGCCAGCAGCAAAGCGGGAGTTAGTGAGCAGTACTTC. Amino acids: CASSKAGVSEQYF. The chain couples TRBV21-1 to TRBJ2-7. TRBV21-1 is noted as a pseudogene. The CDR3 is 13 residues long.

The gene calls are TRBV29-1 and TRBJ2-1; 9 bases are a match to TRBD2. Germline V lookup: CDR1 SQVTM, CDR2 ANQGSEA. The junction had 4 bases not matched to a gene; V was cut back by 7 bases and J by 6 bases. The CDR3 length is 12 residues. The CDR3 DNA sequence: TGCAGCGGCTTAGCGGGAGCCAATGAGCAGTTCTTC. It encodes CSGLAGANEQFF.

The chain combines TRBV21-1 with TRBJ2-5; TRBD2 was called by the table and not checked on the DNA. TRBV21-1 represents a pseudogene. CDR3 length: 15 amino acids. The CDR3 nucleotides read TGTGCCAGCAGCCTCCGGAGTGGGAGAAGGGAGACCCAGTACTTC. It translates to CASSLRSGRRETQYF.

The chain carries TRBV6-4 and TRBJ1-4, with 9 bases that match TRBD1. Unmatched junction bases numbered 9, after V lost 5 bases and J lost 8 bases. The CDR3 contains 15 residues. Germline CDR1 is MRHNA and CDR2 is SNTAGT. The CDR3 loop reads CASSTGGARGEKLFF. DNA of the CDR3: TGTGCCAGCAGTACAGGGGGCGCCCGGGGAGAAAAACTGTTTTTT.

This chain links TRBV20-1 with TRBJ2-1, with TRBD2 identical over 13 bases. The CDR3 runs to 19 residues. Germline V gene sequence: CDR1 DFQATT, CDR2 SNEGSKA (reference sequence). The ends lost 6 bases at V and 0 bases at J; junction bases unmatched: 14. CDR3 DNA: TGCAGTGCCCCCGCAGGTACTAGCGGGAGGGTAAGCTCCTACAATGAGCAGTTCTTC. Protein sequence: CSAPAGTSGRVSSYNEQFF.

The V call is TRBV27, the J call TRBJ2-7; D unresolved. V was pared by 4 bases and J by 4 bases, with 14 bases between. Germline CDR1 is MNHEY and CDR2 is SMNVEV (reference sequence). This CDR3 region has 14 residues. The chain's CDR3 is CASSSINSWYEQYF. CDR3 in DNA: TGTGCCAGCAGTTCGATAAATTCTTGGTACGAGCAGTACTTC.

The chain uses TRBV12-3 or TRBV12-4 and TRBJ2-1; weak D call: TRBD2 (6 bases). This CDR3 region has 13 residues. V dropped 6 bases and J dropped 6 bases, with 12 bases sitting between them. This CDR3 is CASSSGLINEQFF. For the CDR3, the DNA is TGTGCCAGCAGCTCGGGACTTATCAATGAGCAGTTCTTC.

The gene calls are TRBV30 and TRBJ1-2; D gene ambiguous. Trimming left V 2 bases short and J 1 base short, with 17 bases between. CDR1 and CDR2 (germline): GTSNPN, SVGIG (reference sequence). This CDR3 comprises 16 residues. CDR3 amino acids: CAWSLPFSYDNYGYTF. The CDR3 DNA reads TGTGCCTGGAGTCTGCCATTCTCCTACGATAACTATGGCTACACCTTC.

This clonotype was recorded a few times. The chain links TRBV6-5 to TRBJ2-7; D is unclear. The germline V and J ends were trimmed by 0 bases and 2 bases, with 11 bases remaining between them. Looked up from germline, CDR1 is MNHEY and CDR2 is SVGAGI. This CDR3 spans 15 amino acids. CDR3 region: CASSYSFGSTYEQYF. CDR3 coding DNA: TGTGCCAGCAGTTACTCATTCGGGTCGACCTACGAGCAGTACTTC.